This T cell receptor (beta chain) was captured by sequencing in a study of blood T cell repertoires in COVID-19. Study details: Acute and convalescent COVID-19 specimens originated in the United States, Italy and Spain. Nucleic acid was either cDNA or gDNA, and it came from T cells, B-cell-depleted T cells, or PBMCs.

Many counts were recorded for this clone. Other DNA sequences in this specimen translate into the identical CDR3. Germline V gene data show CDR1 as SEHNR and CDR2 as FQNEAQ (reference sequence). V was clipped by 1 base and J by 0 bases, with 7 bases between them. CDR3 length: 15 residues. Profiling relied on immunoSEQ multiplex PCR, and the TCRdb table lists in-frame clones only, not all of them. The sample includes 450,000 or so clones, roughly nine tenths seen only once; the top ten take approximately 0.9%. Sequencing was performed on peripheral blood. The chain links TRBV7-9 to TRBJ1-5, with unresolved D. The sequence derives from a man between 18 and 35 years old with COVID-19, enrolled during active disease. CDR3 protein: CASSLGGYSNQPQHF. The CDR3 nucleotides read TGTGCCAGCAGCTTAGGAGGTTATAGCAATCAGCCCCAGCATTTT.